This T cell receptor beta chain is drawn from a study of long-term antiretroviral therapy in people with HIV. V lost 5 bases and J lost 6; bases outside the gene matches: 9. CDR3 length equals 15 residues. CDR1 is MNHEY, CDR2 SMNVEV, per germline (reference sequence). Study-wide results and caveats: Against controls, HIV repertoires showed narrower ranges of CDR3 length. Subsequent to ART, diversity was augmented yet persisted below that of transplant donor controls.

PBMC samples from each donor numbered at least one pre-ART and at least two post-ART. The United States was where all participants with HIV were treated. Version v3.0 of the immunoSEQ assay ran at survey level. Produced via immunoSEQ multiplex PCR; TCRdb's table is partial and in-frame only. This sample has tens of thousands of clones, with roughly four fifths found just once. Turning to this clone: Its antigen is undetermined.

This TCR derives from a young man with HIV. Sequenced here: unsorted PBMCs, sampled 0.3 years after starting antiretroviral therapy. The genes are TRBV27 and TRBJ1-5, with TRBD1 matching over 8 bases. The CDR3 loop reads CASSPSTGASQPQHF. In DNA form, the CDR3 reads TGTGCCAGCAGTCCATCGACAGGGGCAAGTCAGCCCCAGCATTTT.